This entry is about one T cell receptor beta chain. The sample is drawn from a study of blood T cell repertoires in COVID-19. The V gene's germline CDR1 is MRHNA and CDR2 SNTAGT. This CDR3 contains 12 residues. The V end lost 8 bases, the J end lost 2 bases, and 7 bases lay between the germline ends. The repertoire was sequenced with immunoSEQ multiplex PCR; TCRdb's copy has only in-frame clones and lacks some. Seen here are some 150,000 clones, 80% to 90% observed once, and the top ten hold roughly 3.2%. This clonotype was obtained from a woman in her sixties with active COVID-19. Sequencing used peripheral blood. The chain is built from TRBV6-4 and TRBJ1-5; no definite D call. This CDR3 reads CASFAGNQPQHF. Here the CDR3 DNA reads TGTGCCAGCTTCGCGGGCAATCAGCCCCAGCATTTT.